The rows below give T cell receptor beta chains drawn from one sample of a study of blood T cell repertoires in COVID-19. This table comes from immunoSEQ multiplex PCR, and its TCRdb copy is limited to in-frame clones, with some not included. Among some 130,000 clones listed, roughly 87% were seen once. The sample was peripheral blood. The receptors originated from a man older than 75 with acute or convalescent COVID-19. CDR3s include the opening cysteine and the closing phenylalanine or tryptophan. The order of the fields is V gene, clone size, D gene, J gene, CDR3 DNA, CDR3 protein. The D gene is left open where the match is weak. Clone size is given for some rows only: seen once, a few or many times, or a class if the clone is expanded.

>TRBV20-1|.|.|TRBJ1-1
TGCAGCGGGAGGGGGAACACTGAAGCTTTCTTT
CSGRGNTEAFF
>TRBV7-2|.|TRBD2|TRBJ2-3
TGTGCCAGCAGCTTAGAGGCTAGCGGGAGTGGGGGCACAGATACGCAGTATTTT
CASSLEASGSGGTDTQYF
>TRBV6-2/TRBV6-3|.|.|TRBJ1-5
TGTGCCAGCAGCAGGACAGTGAGCAATCAGCCCCAGCATTTT
CASSRTVSNQPQHF
>TRBV6-2/TRBV6-3|.|TRBD1|TRBJ1-1
TGTGCCAGCAGTTACGGACAGGCCAGGACTGAAGCTTTCTTT
CASSYGQARTEAFF
>TRBV12-3/TRBV12-4|.|TRBD1|TRBJ1-2
TGTGCCAGCAGTTCCGGGACAGTATATGGCTACACCTTC
CASSSGTVYGYTF
>TRBV28|.|.|TRBJ1-1
TGTGCCAGCAGCCCCCCGGCGGAAACTGAAGCTTTCTTT
CASSPPAETEAFF
>TRBV4-3|.|.|TRBJ1-4
TGCGCCAGCAGCCAGTCACCGGACAGCTTCAATGAAAAACTGTTTTTT
CASSQSPDSFNEKLFF
>TRBV29-1|few|.|TRBJ1-1
TGCAGCGAACTCGGACACGGGAACACTGAAGCTTTCTTT
CSELGHGNTEAFF
>TRBV19|.|TRBD1|TRBJ2-5
TGTGCCAGTAGTCCGGGACAGGGGGCCAGAGAGACCCAGTACTTC
CASSPGQGARETQYF
>TRBV2|.|.|TRBJ2-7
TGTGCCAGCACCAAAGGACAGCTCTCCTACGAGCAGTACTTC
CASTKGQLSYEQYF
>TRBV5-4|.|.|TRBJ1-2
TGTGCCAGCAGCTTTACAGGGAACTATGGCTACACCTTC
CASSFTGNYGYTF
>TRBV7-9|.|TRBD1|TRBJ1-1
TGTGCCAGCAGCTCCCGACAGGGTCGTACTGAAGCTTTCTTT
CASSSRQGRTEAFF
>TRBV3-1/TRBV3-2|.|TRBD1|TRBJ2-3
TGTGCCAGCAGCCATGGGACAGGGGGTAGAACAGATACGCAGTATTTT
CASSHGTGGRTDTQYF
>TRBV9|.|.|TRBJ1-1
TGTGCCAGCAGCGTAAATCCGATAATCGACTGGAACACTGAAGCTTTCTTT
CASSVNPIIDWNTEAFF
>TRBV3-1/TRBV3-2|once|TRBD2|TRBJ2-7
TGTGCCAGCAGCCCTCCGGGGGGTCACCCCTACGAGCAGTACTTC
CASSPPGGHPYEQYF
>TRBV28|once|.|TRBJ1-5
TGTGCCAGCAGGCGACAGGGCAATCAGCCCCAGCATTTT
CASRRQGNQPQHF
>TRBV30|few|TRBD1|TRBJ1-5
TGTGCCTGGAGCGCCACAGGGGGGAGGCAGCCCCAGCATTTT
CAWSATGGRQPQHF
>TRBV19|.|.|TRBJ1-2
TGTGCCAGTAGTGAGGTCGGAACTAACTATGGCTACACCTTC
CASSEVGTNYGYTF
>TRBV10-2|few|.|TRBJ1-5
TGCGCCAGCAGTGAGTTTGCCCGGGAGCAGCCCCAGCATTTT
CASSEFAREQPQHF
>TRBV20-1|once|.|TRBJ1-1
TGCTTTACAGGGATGAACACTGAAGCTTTCTTT
CFTGMNTEAFF
>TRBV4-1|few|TRBD2|TRBJ2-2
TGCGCCAGCAGCCAAGGGGGGTCCAGCGGGGCCGGGGAGCTGTTTTTT
CASSQGGSSGAGELFF
>TRBV2|.|TRBD1|TRBJ1-4
TGTGCCAGCAGGGGACAGGCAACTAATGAAAAACTGTTTTTT
CASRGQATNEKLFF
>TRBV19|.|.|TRBJ1-3
TGTGCCAGTAATAGTCAACTCACTGGAAACACCATATATTTT
CASNSQLTGNTIYF
>TRBV18|.|TRBD2|TRBJ2-1
TGTGCCAGCTCACCATCCAGCGGGAGGGTCAGCTCCTACAATGAGCAGTTCTTC
CASSPSSGRVSSYNEQFF
>TRBV6-5|.|TRBD1|TRBJ1-2
TGTGCCAGCAGTTCCTGGGGACAGACCAACTATGGCTACACCTTC
CASSSWGQTNYGYTF
>TRBV6-4|.|.|TRBJ1-6
TGTGCCACCGCGGAAGACTCGGCTTCACCCCTCCACTTT
CATAEDSASPLHF
>TRBV9|.|TRBD1|TRBJ1-3
TGTGCCAGCAGCCCCAAAAGTGACAGGGCTGGAAACACCATATATTTT
CASSPKSDRAGNTIYF
>TRBV19|few|.|TRBJ2-7
TGTGCCAGTACCCCTGGGGGGGCGGCCTACGAGCAGTACTTC
CASTPGGAAYEQYF
>TRBV18|.|TRBD1|TRBJ2-5
TGTGCCAGCTCACCACCAAGGGGACAGCAAGAGACCCAGTACTTC
CASSPPRGQQETQYF
>TRBV5-4|.|TRBD2|TRBJ2-5
TGTGCCAGCAGCTTGGGGCTGGGGACTAGGGTGCAGGAGACCCAGTACTTC
CASSLGLGTRVQETQYF
>TRBV5-1|.|.|TRBJ1-1
TGCGCCAGCAGCCCGGAAGCGGGCTCCCACACTGAAGCTTTCTTT
CASSPEAGSHTEAFF
>TRBV4-1|.|TRBD2|TRBJ2-3
TGCGCCAGCAGCCGACCAGCGGGGCCACGGGTTAGGCAGTATTTT
CASSRPAGPRVRQYF
>TRBV6-5|.|.|TRBJ2-7
TGTGCCAGCAGTTACTCCAGGGGAATTACCTACGAGCAGTACTTC
CASSYSRGITYEQYF
>TRBV28|.|TRBD1|TRBJ1-6
TGTGCCAGCAGTTTAGGGACAGATAATTCACCCCTCCACTTT
CASSLGTDNSPLHF
>TRBV28|.|TRBD1|TRBJ1-4
TGTGCCAGCAGTTCAAGGGACAGCGAGCCGTCCCGTGAAAAACTGTTTTTT
CASSSRDSEPSREKLFF
>TRBV7-3|few|TRBD1|TRBJ1-1
TGTGCCAGCAGCCCCCGCACAGGGGGGAACACTGAAGCTTTCTTT
CASSPRTGGNTEAFF
>TRBV6-1|.|.|TRBJ1-5
TGTGCCAGCAGTGAAGGAGGGAGGAGCAATCAGCCCCAGCATTTT
CASSEGGRSNQPQHF
>TRBV11-2|once|TRBD2|TRBJ2-1
TGTGCCAGCAGCTCCCGGGGGGGAACGTCGCAGTTCTTC
CASSSRGGTSQFF
>TRBV24-1|.|TRBD1|TRBJ2-2
TGTGCCACCAGTGATTCTGGACAGGGGGCAGCCGGGGAGCTGTTTTTT
CATSDSGQGAAGELFF
>TRBV4-3|.|.|TRBJ1-1
TGCGCCAGCAGCCAAGGGAGGGAAGGGCACACTGAAGCTTTCTTT
CASSQGREGHTEAFF
>TRBV4-1|.|.|TRBJ1-3
TGCGCCAGCAGCCAGGGCCCCACCGGGGGAGGAAACACCATATATTTT
CASSQGPTGGGNTIYF
>TRBV9|.|TRBD2|TRBJ2-6
TGTGCCAGCAGCCCCCGGACTAGCGGGGGGGCTCTAGGGGCCAACGTCCTGACTTTC
CASSPRTSGGALGANVLTF
>TRBV6-4|.|TRBD1|TRBJ1-2
TGTGCCAGCAGTGACTCCTCCCACTTGTACAGGGGGATCCCTAACTATGGCTACACCTTC
CASSDSSHLYRGIPNYGYTF
>TRBV11-2|.|TRBD1|TRBJ1-2
TGTGCCAGCAGCTTAAGACAGGGGGTCCCCTATGGCTACACCTTC
CASSLRQGVPYGYTF
>TRBV6-5|.|TRBD1|TRBJ1-3
TGTGCCAGCTGGGACAGGGGGCTTAGTAACACCATATATTTT
CASWDRGLSNTIYF
>TRBV14|.|.|TRBJ1-4
TGTGCCAGCAGCCAAGATCGACGGACAGCCACTGGAAAACTGTTTTTT
CASSQDRRTATGKLFF
>TRBV6-4|once|.|TRBJ1-1
TGTGCCAGCAGCGAAACGGGGGGTAGGACTGAAGCTTTCTTT
CASSETGGRTEAFF
>TRBV27|.|.|TRBJ1-1
TGTGCCAGCTGGCTCGGGGTCCTGAACACTGAAGCTTTCTTT
CASWLGVLNTEAFF
>TRBV5-1|.|TRBD1|TRBJ2-3
TGCGCCAGCAGCCTAGGACAGGTTAGCACAGATACGCAGTATTTT
CASSLGQVSTDTQYF
>TRBV5-1|.|.|TRBJ2-1
TGCGCCAGCAGATATGGAGGGCCGGATAATGAGCAGTTCTTC
CASRYGGPDNEQFF
>TRBV9|.|.|TRBJ2-1
TGTGCCAGCAGCGTAAGCGAGAGGGCCTACAATGAGCAGTTCTTC
CASSVSERAYNEQFF
>TRBV6-6|.|TRBD1|TRBJ1-2
TGTGCCAGCAGCTCCACAGGGGACTTCTATGGCTACACCTTC
CASSSTGDFYGYTF
>TRBV12-5|.|TRBD1|TRBJ1-3
TGTGCTAGTGGCCTGGGACAGGGGGAAGGAAACACCATATATTTT
CASGLGQGEGNTIYF
>TRBV3-1/TRBV3-2|.|TRBD1|TRBJ1-2
TGTGCCAGCAGCCAAGGGGACAGCGGCTACACCTTC
CASSQGDSGYTF
>TRBV27|few|.|TRBJ1-3
TGTGCCAGCAGGTCAAATGGAAACACCATATATTTT
CASRSNGNTIYF
>TRBV9|.|.|TRBJ2-3
TGTGCCAGCAGCGTAGTCGGAGGGCAGGGCGGGACAGATACGCAGTATTTT
CASSVVGGQGGTDTQYF
>TRBV7-2|.|TRBD1|TRBJ1-1
TGTGCCAGCAGCCTCCGGACAGGGTTGACTGAAGCTTTCTTT
CASSLRTGLTEAFF